This T cell receptor beta chain was obtained from a study of T cells expressing NK-cell markers. TCRdb reprocessed the 5' RACE reads, with one entry per CDR3 protein and no DNA. The repertoire table contains fewer than 400,000 distinct CDR3 sequences. Sequencing input: blood T cells: a sorted CD56 or NKG2C T cell subset, CD4+ or CD8+ T cells, or bulk PBMC T cells (not recorded which). The TCR sequence derives from a woman between 45 and 60 years old in good health.

The CDR3 sequence: CASSFVAGPVTNEQFF. The genes are TRBV5-1 and TRBJ2-1; TCRdb gives TRBD2 as the D gene, but with no DNA this cannot be confirmed. This CDR3 is built from 16 residues. Germline V gene lookup returns CDR1 SGHRS and CDR2 YFSETQ.